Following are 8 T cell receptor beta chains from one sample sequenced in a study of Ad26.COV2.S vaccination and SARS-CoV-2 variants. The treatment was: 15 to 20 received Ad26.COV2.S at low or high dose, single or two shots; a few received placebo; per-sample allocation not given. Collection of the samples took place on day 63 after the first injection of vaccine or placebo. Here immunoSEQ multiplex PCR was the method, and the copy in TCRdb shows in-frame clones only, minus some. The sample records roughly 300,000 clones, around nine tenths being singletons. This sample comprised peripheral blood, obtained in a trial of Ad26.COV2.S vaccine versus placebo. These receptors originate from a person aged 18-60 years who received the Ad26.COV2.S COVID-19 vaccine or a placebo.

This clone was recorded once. CDR3 nucleotide sequence: TGTGCCAGCAGCTTAGCGAGCGCAGAGACCCAGTACTTC. It yields the protein CASSLASAETQYF. This chain joins TRBV11-2 and TRBJ2-5; D is unclear. This CDR3 contains 13 residues. Germline V lookup: CDR1 SGHAT, CDR2 FQNNGV. Between the trimmed V and J ends, which lost 1 base and 4 bases, there was a span of 7 bases.

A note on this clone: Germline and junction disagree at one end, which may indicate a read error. The CDR3 loop is CASSLGFLASGRVTNGVF. The CDR3, as DNA: TGTGCCAGCAGCTTAGGATTCTTGGCTAGCGGGAGAGTAACAAATGGTGTCTTC. The chain couples TRBV7-8 to TRBJ2-1; TRBD2 matches 10 bases. The CDR3 runs 18 residues. From germline, CDR1 is SGHVS and CDR2 FQNEAQ.

As DNA, the CDR3 is TGTGCCAGCAGCTTGGACATCAATGAGCAGTTCTTC. As protein: CASSLDINEQFF. This chain joins TRBV5-4 and TRBJ2-1; D not resolved. Germline V gives CDR1 SGHNT, CDR2 YYREEE (reference sequence). The V and J ends lost 0 bases and 6 bases respectively, with 4 bases between them. This CDR3 spans 12 amino acids. The variable domain in full, completed from reference TRBV5-4 and TRBJ2-1, reads ETGVTQSPTHLIKTRGQQVTLRCSSQSGHNTVSWYQQALGQGPQFIFQYYREEENGRGNFPPRFSGLQFPNYSSELNVNALELDDSALYLCASSLDINEQFFGPGTRLTVL.

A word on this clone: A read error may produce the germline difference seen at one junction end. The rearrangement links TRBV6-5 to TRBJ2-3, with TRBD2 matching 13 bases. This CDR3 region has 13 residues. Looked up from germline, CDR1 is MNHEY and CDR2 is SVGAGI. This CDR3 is CASRGTSGAKTRF. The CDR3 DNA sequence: TGTGCCAGCAGGGGGACTAGCGGGGCTAAGACAAGATTT.

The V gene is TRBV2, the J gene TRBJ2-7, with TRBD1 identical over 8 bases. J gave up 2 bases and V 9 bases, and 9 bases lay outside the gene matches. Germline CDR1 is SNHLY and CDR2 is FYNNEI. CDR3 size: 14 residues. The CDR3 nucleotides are TGTGCCAGTGCCTCCGGGACAGGCACCTACGAGCAGTACTTC. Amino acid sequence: CASASGTGTYEQYF.

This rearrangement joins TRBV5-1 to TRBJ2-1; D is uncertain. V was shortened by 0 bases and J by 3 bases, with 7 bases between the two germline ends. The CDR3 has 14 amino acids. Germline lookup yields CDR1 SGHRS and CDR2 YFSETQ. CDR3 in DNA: TGCGCCAGCAGCTTGGCCGTCAGCTACAATGAGCAGTTCTTC. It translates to CASSLAVSYNEQFF.

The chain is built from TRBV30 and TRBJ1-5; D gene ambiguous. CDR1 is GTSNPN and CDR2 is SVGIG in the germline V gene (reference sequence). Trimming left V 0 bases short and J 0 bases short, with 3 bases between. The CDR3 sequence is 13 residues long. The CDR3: CAWSVNSNQPQHF. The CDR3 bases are TGTGCCTGGAGTGTTAATAGCAATCAGCCCCAGCATTTT.

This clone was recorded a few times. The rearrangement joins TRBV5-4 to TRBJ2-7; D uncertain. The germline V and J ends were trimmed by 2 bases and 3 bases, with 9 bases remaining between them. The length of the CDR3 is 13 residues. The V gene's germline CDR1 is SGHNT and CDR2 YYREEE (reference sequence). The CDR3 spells CASSLLGNYEQYF. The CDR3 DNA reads TGTGCCAGCAGCTTACTCGGTAACTACGAGCAGTACTTC.